The text below deals with one T cell receptor (beta chain). This table comes from immunoSEQ multiplex PCR, and its TCRdb copy is limited to in-frame clones, with some not included. Found here are tens of thousands of clones, around 86% of them singletons; the top ten hold around 2.5%. The sample is drawn from a study of OX40 agonist ivuxolimab in advanced cancers. Any history of autoimmune disease or systemic immunosuppression disqualified patients. The CDR3 runs to 15 residues. The germline gives CDR1 SGHTA, CDR2 FQGTGA. V was pared by 5 bases and J by 0 bases, with 4 bases of the junction left unmatched.

The rearrangement links TRBV7-3 to TRBJ2-1; 7 nucleotides match TRBD1. The TCR was taken from an adult with an advanced solid tumor such as melanoma, head and neck, liver or kidney cancer. The specimen was CD4+ or CD8+ T cells sorted from blood, collected in a trial of the OX40 agonist ivuxolimab. CDR3 coding DNA: TGTGCCAGCAGCCCGGGGACAGCCTCCTACAATGAGCAGTTCTTC. Protein product: CASSPGTASYNEQFF.